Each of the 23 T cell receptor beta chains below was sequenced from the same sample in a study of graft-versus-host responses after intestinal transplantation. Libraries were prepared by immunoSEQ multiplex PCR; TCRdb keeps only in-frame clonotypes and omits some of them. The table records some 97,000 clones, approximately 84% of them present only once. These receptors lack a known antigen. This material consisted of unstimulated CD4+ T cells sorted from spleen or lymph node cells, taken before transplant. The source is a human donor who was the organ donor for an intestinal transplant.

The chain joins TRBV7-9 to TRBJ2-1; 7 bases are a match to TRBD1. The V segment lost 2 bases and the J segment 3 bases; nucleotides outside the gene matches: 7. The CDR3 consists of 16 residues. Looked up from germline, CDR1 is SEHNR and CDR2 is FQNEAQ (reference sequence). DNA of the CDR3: TGTGCCAGCAGCTTATCCCCGACAGGGTTCTACAATGAGCAGTTCTTC. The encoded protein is CASSLSPTGFYNEQFF.

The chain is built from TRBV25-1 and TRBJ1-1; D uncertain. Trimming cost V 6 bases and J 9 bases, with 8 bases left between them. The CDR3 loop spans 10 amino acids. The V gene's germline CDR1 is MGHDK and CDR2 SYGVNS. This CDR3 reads CASSSNKAFF. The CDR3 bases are TGTGCCAGCAGCTCGAATAAAGCTTTCTTT. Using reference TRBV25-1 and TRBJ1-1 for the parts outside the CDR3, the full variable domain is EADIYQTPRYLVIGTGKKITLECSQTMGHDKMYWYQQDPGMELHLIHYSYGVNSTEKGDLSSESTVSRIRTEHFPLTLESARPSHTSQYLCASSSNKAFFGQGTRLTVV.

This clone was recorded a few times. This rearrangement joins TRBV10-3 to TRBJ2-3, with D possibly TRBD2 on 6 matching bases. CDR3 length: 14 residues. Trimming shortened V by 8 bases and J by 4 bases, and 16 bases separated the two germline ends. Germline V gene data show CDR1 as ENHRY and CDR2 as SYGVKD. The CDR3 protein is CAIAEEGIPDTQYF. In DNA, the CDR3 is TGTGCCATCGCAGAGGAGGGGATCCCAGATACGCAGTATTTT.

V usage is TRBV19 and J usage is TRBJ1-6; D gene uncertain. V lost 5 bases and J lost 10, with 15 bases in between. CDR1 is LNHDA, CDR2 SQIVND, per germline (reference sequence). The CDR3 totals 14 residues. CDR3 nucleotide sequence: TGTGCCAGTAGTGCCAGCCACATGGGCTCACCCCTCCACTTT. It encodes CASSASHMGSPLHF. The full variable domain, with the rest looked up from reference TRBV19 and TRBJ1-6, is DGGITQSPKYLFRKEGQNVTLSCEQNLNHDAMYWYRQDPGQGLRLIYYSQIVNDFQKGDIAEGYSVSREKKESFPLTVTSAQKNPTAFYLCASSASHMGSPLHFGNGTRLTVT.

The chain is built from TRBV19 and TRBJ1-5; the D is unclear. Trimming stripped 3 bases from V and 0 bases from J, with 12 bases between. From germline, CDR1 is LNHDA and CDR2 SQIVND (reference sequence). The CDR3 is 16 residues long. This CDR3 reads CASSISSVYSNQPQHF. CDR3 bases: TGTGCCAGTAGTATCTCAAGCGTATATAGCAATCAGCCCCAGCATTTT.

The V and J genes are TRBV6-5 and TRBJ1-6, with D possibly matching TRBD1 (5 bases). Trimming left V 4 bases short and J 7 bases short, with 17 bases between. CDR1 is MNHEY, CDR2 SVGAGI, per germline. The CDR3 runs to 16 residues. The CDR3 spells CASSSDRLSRNSPLHF. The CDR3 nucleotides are TGTGCCAGCAGTTCAGACAGACTAAGCAGAAATTCACCCCTCCACTTT.

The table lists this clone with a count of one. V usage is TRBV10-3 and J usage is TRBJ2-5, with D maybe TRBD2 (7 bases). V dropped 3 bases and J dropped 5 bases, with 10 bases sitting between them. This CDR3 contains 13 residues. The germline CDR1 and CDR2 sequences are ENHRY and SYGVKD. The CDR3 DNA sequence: TGTGCCATCAGTGATGGGGGGGCGGAGACCCAGTACTTC. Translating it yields CAISDGGAETQYF.

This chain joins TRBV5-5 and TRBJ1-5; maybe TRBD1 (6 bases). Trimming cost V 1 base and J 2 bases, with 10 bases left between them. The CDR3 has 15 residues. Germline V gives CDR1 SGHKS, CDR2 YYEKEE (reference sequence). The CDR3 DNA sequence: TGTGCCAGCAGCTTGTGGGCAGGGGGCAATCAGCCCCAGCATTTT. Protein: CASSLWAGGNQPQHF.

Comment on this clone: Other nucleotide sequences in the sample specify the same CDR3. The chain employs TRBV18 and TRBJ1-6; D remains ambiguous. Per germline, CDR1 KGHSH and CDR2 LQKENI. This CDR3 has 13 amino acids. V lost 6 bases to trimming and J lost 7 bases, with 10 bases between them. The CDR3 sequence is CASSPTGNSPLHF. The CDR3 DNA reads TGTGCCAGCTCCCCGACCGGGAATTCACCCCTCCACTTT.

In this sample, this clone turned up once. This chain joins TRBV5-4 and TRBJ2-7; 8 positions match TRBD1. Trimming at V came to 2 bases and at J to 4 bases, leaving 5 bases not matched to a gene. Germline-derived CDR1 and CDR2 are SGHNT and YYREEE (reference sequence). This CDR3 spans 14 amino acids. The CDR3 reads CASSFDRGQYEQYF. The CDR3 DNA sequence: TGTGCCAGCAGCTTCGACAGGGGACAATACGAGCAGTACTTC.

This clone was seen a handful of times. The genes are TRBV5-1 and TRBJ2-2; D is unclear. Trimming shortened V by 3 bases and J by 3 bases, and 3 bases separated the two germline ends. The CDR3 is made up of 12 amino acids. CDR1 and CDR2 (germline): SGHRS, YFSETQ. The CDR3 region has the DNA TGCGCCAGCAGCTCCCACACCGGGGAGCTGTTTTTT. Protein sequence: CASSSHTGELFF.

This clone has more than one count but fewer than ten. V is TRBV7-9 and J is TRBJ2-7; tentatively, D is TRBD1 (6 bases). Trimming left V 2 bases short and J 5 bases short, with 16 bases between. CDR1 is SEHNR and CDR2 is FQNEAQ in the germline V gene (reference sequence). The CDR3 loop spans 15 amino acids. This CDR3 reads CASSLFTGTNHEQYF. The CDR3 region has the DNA TGTGCCAGCAGCTTATTCACCGGGACAAATCACGAGCAGTACTTC.

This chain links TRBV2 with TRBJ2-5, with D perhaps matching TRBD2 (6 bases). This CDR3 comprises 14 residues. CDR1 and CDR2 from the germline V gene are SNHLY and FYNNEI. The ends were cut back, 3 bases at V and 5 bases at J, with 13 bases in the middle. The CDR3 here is CASSEGLPPETQYF. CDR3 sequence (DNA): TGTGCCAGCAGTGAGGGACTCCCTCCCGAGACCCAGTACTTC.

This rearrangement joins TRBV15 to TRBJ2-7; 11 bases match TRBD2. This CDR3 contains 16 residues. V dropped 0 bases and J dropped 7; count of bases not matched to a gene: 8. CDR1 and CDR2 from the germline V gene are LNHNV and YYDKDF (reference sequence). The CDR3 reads CATSRDVSGGAREQYF. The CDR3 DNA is TGTGCCACCAGCAGAGATGTTAGCGGGGGGGCCAGGGAGCAGTACTTC.

For the CDR3, the DNA is TGTGCCAGCTCGGAAAGGACAGCGAACACTGAAGCTTTCTTT. As protein: CASSERTANTEAFF. V usage is TRBV18 and J usage is TRBJ1-1; possibly TRBD1 for D (6 bases). The ends were cut back, 6 bases at V and 1 base at J, with 12 bases in the middle. From germline, CDR1 is KGHSH and CDR2 LQKENI. The CDR3 covers 14 residues.

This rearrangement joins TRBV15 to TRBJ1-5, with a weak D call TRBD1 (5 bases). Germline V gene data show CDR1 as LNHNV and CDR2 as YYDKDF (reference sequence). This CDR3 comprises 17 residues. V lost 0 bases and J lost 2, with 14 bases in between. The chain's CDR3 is CATSRDMLGLGNQPQHF. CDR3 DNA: TGTGCCACCAGCAGAGATATGTTGGGGCTAGGCAATCAGCCCCAGCATTTT.

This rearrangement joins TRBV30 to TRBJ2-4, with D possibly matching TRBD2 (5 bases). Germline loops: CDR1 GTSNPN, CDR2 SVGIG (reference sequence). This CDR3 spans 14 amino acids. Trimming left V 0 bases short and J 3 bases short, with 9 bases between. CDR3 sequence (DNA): TGTGCCTGGAGTGTAGAGGGAGTCAAAAACATTCAGTACTTC. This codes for CAWSVEGVKNIQYF.

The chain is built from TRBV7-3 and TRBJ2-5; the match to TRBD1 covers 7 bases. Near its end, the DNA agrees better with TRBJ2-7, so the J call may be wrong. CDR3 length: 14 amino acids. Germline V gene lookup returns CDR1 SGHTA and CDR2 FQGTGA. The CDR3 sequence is CASSSSDRAHEQYF. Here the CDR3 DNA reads TGTGCCAGCAGCTCCTCCGACAGGGCCCACGAGCAGTACTTC.

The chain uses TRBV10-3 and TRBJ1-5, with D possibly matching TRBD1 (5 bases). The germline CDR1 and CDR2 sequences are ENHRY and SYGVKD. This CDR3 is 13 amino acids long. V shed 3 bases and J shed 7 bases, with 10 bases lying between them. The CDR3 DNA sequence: TGTGCCATCAGTGAAGGGGAGAGGCAGCCCCAGCATTTT. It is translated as CAISEGERQPQHF.

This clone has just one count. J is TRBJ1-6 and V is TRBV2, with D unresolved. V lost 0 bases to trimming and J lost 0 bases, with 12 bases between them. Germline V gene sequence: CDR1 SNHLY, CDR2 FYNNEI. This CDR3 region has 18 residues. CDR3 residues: CASSEALTASSYNSPLHF. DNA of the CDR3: TGTGCCAGCAGTGAAGCGCTTACAGCTAGCTCCTATAATTCACCCCTCCACTTT.

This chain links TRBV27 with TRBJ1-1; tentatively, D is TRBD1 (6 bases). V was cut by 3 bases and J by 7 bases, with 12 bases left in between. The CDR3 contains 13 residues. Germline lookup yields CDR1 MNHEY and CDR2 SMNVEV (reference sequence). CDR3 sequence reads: CASSFQGLGEAFF. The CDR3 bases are TGTGCCAGCAGTTTTCAGGGGTTGGGTGAAGCTTTCTTT.

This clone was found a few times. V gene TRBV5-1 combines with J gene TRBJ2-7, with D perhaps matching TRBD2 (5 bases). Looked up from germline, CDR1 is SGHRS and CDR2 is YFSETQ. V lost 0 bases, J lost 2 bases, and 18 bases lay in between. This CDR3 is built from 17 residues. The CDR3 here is CASSLGIDTKGAYEQYF. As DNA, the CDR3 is TGCGCCAGCAGCTTGGGGATAGACACCAAGGGAGCCTACGAGCAGTACTTC.

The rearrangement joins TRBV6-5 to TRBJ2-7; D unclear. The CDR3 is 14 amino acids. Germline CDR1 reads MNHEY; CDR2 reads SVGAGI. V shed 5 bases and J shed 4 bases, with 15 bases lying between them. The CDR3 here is CASSRGPRDYEQYF. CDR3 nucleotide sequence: TGTGCCAGCAGTCGTGGACCGAGAGATTACGAGCAGTACTTC.